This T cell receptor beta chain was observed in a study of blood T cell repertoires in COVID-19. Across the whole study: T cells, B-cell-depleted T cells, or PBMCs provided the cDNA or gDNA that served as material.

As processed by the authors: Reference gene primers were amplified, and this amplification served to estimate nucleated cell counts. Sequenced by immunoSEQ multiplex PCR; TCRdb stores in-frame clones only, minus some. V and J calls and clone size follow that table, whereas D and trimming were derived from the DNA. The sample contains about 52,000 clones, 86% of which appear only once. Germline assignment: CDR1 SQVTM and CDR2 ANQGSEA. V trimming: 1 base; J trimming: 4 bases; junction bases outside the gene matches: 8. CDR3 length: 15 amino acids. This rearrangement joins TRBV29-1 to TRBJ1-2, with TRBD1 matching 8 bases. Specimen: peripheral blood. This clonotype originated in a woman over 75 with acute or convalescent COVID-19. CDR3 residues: CSVEVPGQELYGYTF. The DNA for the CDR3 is TGCAGCGTTGAAGTACCGGGACAGGAGCTCTATGGCTACACCTTC.